One TCR beta chain is described in this entry. The table lists this clone with a few counts. This receptor's antigen is unknown. It has no much larger one-base neighbor in the sample; base qualities were not kept. The time point label corresponds to: baseline before oral tofacitinib. From alopecia areata patients, peripheral blood was collected along with lesional scalp punch biopsies. PBMCs were isolated by density centrifugation and stained for CD3, CD4 and CD8, and CD4+ and CD8+ T cells were sorted on a FACSAria. These data are taken from a study of CD8+ T cells in alopecia areata (dated by TCRdb to the late 2010s). About the study as a whole: The treated patients took part in an open-label pilot trial in which moderate-to-severe alopecia areata was treated with oral tofacitinib at 5 to 10 mg twice daily. Clonality in the scalp was compared among normal scalp (n=4), patchy alopecia areata scalp (n=8), and alopecia totalis/universalis scalp (n=8). High-throughput TCRbeta sequencing was used to examine T cell clonal expansion in alopecia areata in both the C3H/HeJ mouse model and human patients. Biopsies were taken from tofacitinib-treated patients at baseline and again at 4 and 24 weeks into treatment, and several of those patients also had a later scalp biopsy. RNA came from the PAXgene miRNA kit for fixed scalp, the miRNeasy kit for PBMCs, and the RNeasy kit for mouse skin. TCRbeta CDR3 regions were amplified by immunoSEQ multiplex PCR using 35 Vbeta forward and 13 Jbeta reverse primers. Tofacitinib was given for 6 to 18 months, followed by 6 months of follow-up off drug to assess delayed response and recurrence. Scalp tissue and sorted CD4+ and CD8+ peripheral blood T cells from patchy and totalis/universalis alopecia areata patients and from healthy controls were covered by human TCRbeta sequencing.

Points the paper makes about the study in general: Unlike mouse skin, where gammadelta T cells dominate, normal human skin contains resident alphabeta T cells that get sequenced too, which complicates analysis of the scalp TCR repertoire. Shared TCR sequences between patients were less evident than in mice, which may be partly attributable to HLA diversity in the patient population. Lesional scalp, especially in alopecia totalis/universalis, showed higher clonality and more expanded CD8+ clones than normal scalp, suggesting antigenic drive.

Library preparation employed the immunoSEQ multiplex PCR assay. RNA was extracted from all samples and reverse transcribed into cDNA, which served as template for TCR sequencing. First-strand cDNA was synthesized using SuperScript III with a 2:1 mix of oligo-dT and random hexamers. A synthetic immune receptor repertoire was used to gauge amplification bias, and whatever bias remained was removed computationally. Processing in the source paper ran as follows. Raw reads were preprocessed to remove errors, and CDR3 was defined according to IMGT conventions as the region from the conserved cysteine to phenylalanine. Clonality was calculated as 1 minus Shannon entropy normalized by log2 of the number of productive unique TCRs. Scalp TCRbeta sequences were cross-referenced with sorted blood CD4 and CD8 repertoires so that the CD4 or CD8 identity of scalp clones could be inferred. TCRdb holds this immuneACCESS table with in-frame rearrangements only. Some clones are missing; in checked studies, unresolved V genes explain under half, and the rest has no known cause. The DNA was the basis for D and trimming; V, J and clone size are from that table. The sample table lists some 130,000 clones, about 46% of them with a count of one. The ten most abundant clones make up roughly a sixth of the sample.

This material consisted of CD8+ T cells sorted from blood, taken at week 0. The receptor was isolated from a human donor with alopecia areata.

This receptor has the CDR3 CASSFTGELAYGYTF. The nucleotide sequence is TGTGCCAGCAGCTTTACAGGGGAATTGGCGTATGGCTACACCTTC. The chain couples TRBV11-2 to TRBJ1-2; TRBD1 aligns with 7 central bases. V lost 3 bases and J lost 5 bases, and the count of bases not matched to a germline gene is 9. The CDR3 has 15 amino acids, counting the end cysteine and phenylalanine. The only DNA kept is the CDR3, 45 bases in frame from the first base. From the germline V gene, CDR1 is SGHAT and CDR2 is FQNNGV. Extended through the reference TRBV11-2 and TRBJ1-2 proteins, this CDR3 yields the full variable domain: EAGVAQSPRYKIIEKRQSVAFWCNPISGHATLYWYQQILGQGPKLLIQFQNNGVVDDSQLPKDRFSAERLKGVDSTLKIQPAKLEDSAVYLCASSFTGELAYGYTFGSGTRLTVV.